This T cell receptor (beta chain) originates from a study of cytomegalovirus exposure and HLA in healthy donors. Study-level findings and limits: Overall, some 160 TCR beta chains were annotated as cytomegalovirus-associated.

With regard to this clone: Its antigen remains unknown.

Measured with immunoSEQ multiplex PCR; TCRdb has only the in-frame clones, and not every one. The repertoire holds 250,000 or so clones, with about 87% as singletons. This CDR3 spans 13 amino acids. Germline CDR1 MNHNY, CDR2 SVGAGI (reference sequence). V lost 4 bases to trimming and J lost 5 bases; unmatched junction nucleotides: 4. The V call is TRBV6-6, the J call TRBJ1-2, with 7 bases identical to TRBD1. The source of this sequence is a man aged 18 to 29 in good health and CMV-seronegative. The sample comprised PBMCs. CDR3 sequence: CASSSLTGYGYTF. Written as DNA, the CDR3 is TGTGCCAGCAGTTCCCTGACAGGGTATGGCTACACCTTC.